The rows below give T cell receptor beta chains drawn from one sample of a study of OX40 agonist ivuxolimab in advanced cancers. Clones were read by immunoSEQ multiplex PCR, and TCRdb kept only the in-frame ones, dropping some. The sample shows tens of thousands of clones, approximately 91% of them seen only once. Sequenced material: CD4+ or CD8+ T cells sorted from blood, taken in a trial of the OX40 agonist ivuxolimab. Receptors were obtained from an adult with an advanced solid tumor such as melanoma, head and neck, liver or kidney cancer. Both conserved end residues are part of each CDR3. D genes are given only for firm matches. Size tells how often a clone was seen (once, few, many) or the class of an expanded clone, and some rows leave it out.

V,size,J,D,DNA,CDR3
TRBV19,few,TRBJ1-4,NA,TGTGCCAGCCACGGACAGAGGAGAGATAATGAAAAACTGTTTTTT,CASHGQRRDNEKLFF
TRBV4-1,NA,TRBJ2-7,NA,TGCGCCAGCAGCCAAGGGACCACCTACGAGCAGTACTTC,CASSQGTTYEQYF
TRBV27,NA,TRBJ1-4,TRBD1,TGTGCCAGCAGTTTTGACAGGGGTACTGAAAAACTGTTTTTT,CASSFDRGTEKLFF
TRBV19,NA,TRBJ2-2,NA,TGTGCCAGTAGAGACCCCCTAAACACCGGGGAGCTGTTTTTT,CASRDPLNTGELFF
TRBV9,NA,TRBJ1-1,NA,TGTGCCAGCAGCGTAGGGTCCAGCCTGGAGACTGAAGCTTTCTTT,CASSVGSSLETEAFF
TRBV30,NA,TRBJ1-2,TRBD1,TGTGCCTGTCTTGACAGGGCGATTGGCTACACCTTC,CACLDRAIGYTF
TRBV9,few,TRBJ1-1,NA,TGTGCCAGCAGCGTCTTGATAAACACTGAAGCTTTCTTT,CASSVLINTEAFF
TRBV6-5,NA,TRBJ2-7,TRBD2,TGTGCCAGCGCGCCGGGACTAGAATACGAGCAGTACTTC,CASAPGLEYEQYF
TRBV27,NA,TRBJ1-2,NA,TGTGCCAGCAGTCCCCGGACAGTGGGGACCTTCTATGGCTACACCTTC,CASSPRTVGTFYGYTF
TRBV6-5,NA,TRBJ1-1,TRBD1,TGTGCCAGCAGACCCGGGACAGGGGGCACTGAAGCTTTCTTT,CASRPGTGGTEAFF
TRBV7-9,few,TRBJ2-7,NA,TGTGCCAGCAGCCAAGGCTCCTACGAGCAGTACTTC,CASSQGSYEQYF
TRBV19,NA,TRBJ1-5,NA,TGTGCCAGTAGTATTCGACGCGATAGCAATCAGCCCCAGCATTTT,CASSIRRDSNQPQHF
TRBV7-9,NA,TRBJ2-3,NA,TGTGCCAGCAGCAAACTCGGCGCAGATACGCAGTATTTT,CASSKLGADTQYF
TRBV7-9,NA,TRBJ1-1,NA,TGTGCCAGCAGCTTTTTAGGGGAAGCTTTCTTT,CASSFLGEAFF
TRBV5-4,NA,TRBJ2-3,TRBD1,TGTGCCAGCAGCCGGGACAGCCATTCCACAGATACGCAGTATTTT,CASSRDSHSTDTQYF
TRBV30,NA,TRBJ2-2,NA,TGTGCCTGGAGCGGAAGGGGCCAACACCGGGGAGCTGTTTTT,CAWSGRGQHRGAVF
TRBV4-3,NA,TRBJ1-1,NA,TGCGCCAGCACCCCGGCGGGTGAAGGGGTGAACACTGAAGCTTTCTTT,CASTPAGEGVNTEAFF
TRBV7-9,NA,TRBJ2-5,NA,TGTGCCAGCAGCTTAGGGGTTTCAGAGACCCAGTACTTC,CASSLGVSETQYF
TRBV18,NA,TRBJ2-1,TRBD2,TGTGCCAGCTCACCAACTAGCGGGAGTAACGGTGAGCAGTTCTTC,CASSPTSGSNGEQFF
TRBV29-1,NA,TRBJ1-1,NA,TGCAGCGTTGACGCACTTGGGAACACTGAAGCTTTCTTT,CSVDALGNTEAFF
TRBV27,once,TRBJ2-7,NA,TGTGCCAGCAGTTTATCGGGGGGTCTCTCCTACGAGCAGTACTTC,CASSLSGGLSYEQYF
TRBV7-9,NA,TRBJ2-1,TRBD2,TGTGCCAGCAGCTTAACGACTAGCGGGAATGAGCAGTTCTTC,CASSLTTSGNEQFF
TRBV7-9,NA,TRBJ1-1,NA,TGTGCCAGCAGCGCCAGGGGAGGACCTGAAGCTTTCTTT,CASSARGGPEAFF
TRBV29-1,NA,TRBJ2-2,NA,TGCAGCGTTGCGAAAGGACGGGGAGGGGAGCTGTTTTTT,CSVAKGRGGELFF
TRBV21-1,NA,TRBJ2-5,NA,TGTGCCCCCGCGAGGAGGGTTCCGAAACAAGAGACCCAGTACTTC,CAPARRVPKQETQYF
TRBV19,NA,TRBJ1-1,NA,TGTGCCAGTAGTATCACGGGTGAAGCTTTCTTT,CASSITGEAFF
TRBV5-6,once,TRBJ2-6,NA,TGTGCCAGCAGCTTCGAATGGACCGGGGCCAACGTCCTGACTTTC,CASSFEWTGANVLTF
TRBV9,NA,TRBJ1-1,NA,TGTGCCAGCAGCGTAGAGGGGGGTAACACTGAAGCTTTCTTT,CASSVEGGNTEAFF
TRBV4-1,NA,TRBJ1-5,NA,TGCGCCAGCAGCCAAGAGAGCATCTATAGCAATCAGCCCCAGCATTTT,CASSQESIYSNQPQHF